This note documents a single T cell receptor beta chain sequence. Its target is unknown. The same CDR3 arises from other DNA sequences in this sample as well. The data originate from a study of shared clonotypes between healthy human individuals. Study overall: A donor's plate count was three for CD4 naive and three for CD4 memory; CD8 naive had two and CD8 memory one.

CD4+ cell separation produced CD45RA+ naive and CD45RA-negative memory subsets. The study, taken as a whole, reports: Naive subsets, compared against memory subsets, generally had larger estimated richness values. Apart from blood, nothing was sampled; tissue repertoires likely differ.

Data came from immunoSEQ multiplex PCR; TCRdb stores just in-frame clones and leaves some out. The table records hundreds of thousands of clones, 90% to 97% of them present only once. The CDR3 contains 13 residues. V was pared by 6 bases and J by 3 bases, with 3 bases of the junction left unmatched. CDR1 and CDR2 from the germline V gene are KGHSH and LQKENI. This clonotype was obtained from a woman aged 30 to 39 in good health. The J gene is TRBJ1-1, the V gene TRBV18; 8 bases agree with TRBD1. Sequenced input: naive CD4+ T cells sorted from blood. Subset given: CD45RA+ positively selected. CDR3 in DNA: TGTGCCAGCTCTCCGGGACAGGACACTGAAGCTTTCTTT. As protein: CASSPGQDTEAFF.